The clone carrying this TCR beta chain was counted a few times. Its antigen is not known. Every donor was a healthy person donating bone marrow. The PCR made use of 60 Vbeta and 13 Jbeta primers. The repertoire was sequenced with immunoSEQ multiplex PCR; TCRdb's copy has only in-frame clones and lacks some. The table includes some 130,000 clones, 73% detected once. This entry is derived from a study of cytomegalovirus exposure and HLA in healthy donors. Notes on the study in general: In vitro work confirmed that a few CMV-associated chains recognize CMV antigens. Previously analyzed data showed that most TCR beta V segments were productive at a frequency of about 87% or about 30%.

Sequenced material: PBMCs. This sequence originates from a woman aged 40 to 55 in good health and CMV-seronegative.

The DNA of the CDR3 is TGCGCCAGTACGACTGGGGGCCAGAACTATGGCTACACCTTC. As protein: CASTTGGQNYGYTF. The gene calls are TRBV5-1 and TRBJ1-2, with D possibly TRBD1 on 6 matching bases. Germline-derived CDR1 and CDR2 are SGHRS and YFSETQ. Trimming removed 8 bases at V and 2 bases at J, with 16 bases between. The length of the CDR3 is 14 residues.